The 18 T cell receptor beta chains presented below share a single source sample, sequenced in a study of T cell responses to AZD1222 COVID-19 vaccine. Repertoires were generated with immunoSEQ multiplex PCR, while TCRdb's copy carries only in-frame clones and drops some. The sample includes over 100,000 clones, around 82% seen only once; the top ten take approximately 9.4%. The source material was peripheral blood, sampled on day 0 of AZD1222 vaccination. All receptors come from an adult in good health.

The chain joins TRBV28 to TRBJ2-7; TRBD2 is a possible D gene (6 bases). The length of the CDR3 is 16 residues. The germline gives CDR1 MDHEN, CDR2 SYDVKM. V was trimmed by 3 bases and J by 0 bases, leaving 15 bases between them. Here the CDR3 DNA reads TGTGCCAGCAGTTTGGAGGGGATAAGGAGCTCCTACGAGCAGTACTTC. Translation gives CASSLEGIRSSYEQYF.

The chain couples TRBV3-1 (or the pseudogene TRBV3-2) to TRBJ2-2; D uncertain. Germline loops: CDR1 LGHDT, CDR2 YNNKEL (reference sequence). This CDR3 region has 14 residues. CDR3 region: CAVGATDNTGELFF. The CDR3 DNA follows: TGTGCGGTGGGCGCAACAGACAACACCGGGGAGCTGTTTTTT.

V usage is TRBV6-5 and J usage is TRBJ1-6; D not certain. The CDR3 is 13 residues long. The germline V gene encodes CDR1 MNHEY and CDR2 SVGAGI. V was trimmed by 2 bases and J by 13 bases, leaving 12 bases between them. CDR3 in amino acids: CASSYVRGDPLHF. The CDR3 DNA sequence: TGTGCCAGCAGTTACGTACGGGGAGACCCCCTCCACTTT.

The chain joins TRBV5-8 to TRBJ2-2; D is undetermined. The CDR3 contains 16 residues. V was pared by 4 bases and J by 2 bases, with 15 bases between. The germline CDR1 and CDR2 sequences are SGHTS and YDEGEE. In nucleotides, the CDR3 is TGTGCCAGCAGCCCATATATTTGGGCCAACACCGGGGAGCTGTTTTTT. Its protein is CASSPYIWANTGELFF.

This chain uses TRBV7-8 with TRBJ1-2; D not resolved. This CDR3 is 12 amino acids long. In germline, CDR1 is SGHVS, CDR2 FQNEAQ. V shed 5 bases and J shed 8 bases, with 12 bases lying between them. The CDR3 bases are TGTGCCAGCAGCCCTACAGCTCGGGGCTACACCTTC. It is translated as CASSPTARGYTF.

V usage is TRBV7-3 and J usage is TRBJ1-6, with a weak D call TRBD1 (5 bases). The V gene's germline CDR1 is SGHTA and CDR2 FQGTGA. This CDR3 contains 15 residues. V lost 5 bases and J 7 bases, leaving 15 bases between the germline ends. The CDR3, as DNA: TGTGCCAGCAGCACCTCCGGGACCGCGAATTCACCCCTCCACTTT. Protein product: CASSTSGTANSPLHF.

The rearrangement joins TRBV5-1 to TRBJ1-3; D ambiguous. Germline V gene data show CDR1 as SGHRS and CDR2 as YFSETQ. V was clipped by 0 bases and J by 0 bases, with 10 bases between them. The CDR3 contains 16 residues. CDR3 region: CASSLEVGISGNTIYF. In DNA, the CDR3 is TGCGCCAGCAGCTTGGAGGTCGGCATCTCTGGAAACACCATATATTTT.

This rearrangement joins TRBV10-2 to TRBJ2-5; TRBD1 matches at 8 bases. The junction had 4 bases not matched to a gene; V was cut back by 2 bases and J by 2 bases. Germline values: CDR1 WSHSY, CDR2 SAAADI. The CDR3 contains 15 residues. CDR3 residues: CASSEQGARQETQYF. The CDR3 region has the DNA TGCGCCAGCAGTGAGCAGGGGGCCCGTCAAGAGACCCAGTACTTC.

CDR3 DNA: TGTGCCAGCAGTACACAGGGAAACACTGAAGCTTTCTTT. This codes for CASSTQGNTEAFF. The chain has TRBV12-3 or TRBV12-4 and TRBJ1-1, with D perhaps TRBD1 (6 bases). The ends were cut back, 5 bases at V and 2 bases at J, with 9 bases in the middle. The length of the CDR3 is 13 residues.

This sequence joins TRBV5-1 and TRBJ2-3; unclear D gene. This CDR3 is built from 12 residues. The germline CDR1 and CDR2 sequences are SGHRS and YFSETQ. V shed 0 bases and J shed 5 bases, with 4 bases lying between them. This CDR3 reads CASSLEGDTQYF. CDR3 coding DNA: TGCGCCAGCAGCTTGGAGGGAGATACGCAGTATTTT.

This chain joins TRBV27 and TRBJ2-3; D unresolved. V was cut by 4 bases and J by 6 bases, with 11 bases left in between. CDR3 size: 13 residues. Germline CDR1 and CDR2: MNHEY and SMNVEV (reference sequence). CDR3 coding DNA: TGTGCCAGCAGTTGGATGAGGTTTGATACGCAGTATTTT. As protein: CASSWMRFDTQYF.

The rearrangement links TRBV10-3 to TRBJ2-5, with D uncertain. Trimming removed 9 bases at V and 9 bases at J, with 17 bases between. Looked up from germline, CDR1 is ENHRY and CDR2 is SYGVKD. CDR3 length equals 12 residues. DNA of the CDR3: TGTGCCATTGCAGCAGCCCTTGGGGCCCAGTACTTC. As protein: CAIAAALGAQYF.

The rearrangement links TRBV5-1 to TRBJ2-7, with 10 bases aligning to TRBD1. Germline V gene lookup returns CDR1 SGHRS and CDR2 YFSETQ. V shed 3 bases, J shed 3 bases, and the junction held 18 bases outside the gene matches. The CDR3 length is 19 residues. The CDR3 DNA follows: TGCGCCAGCAGCTCAAAAGGGGAGATCGGACAGGGGGGTCTCTACGAGCAGTACTTC. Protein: CASSSKGEIGQGGLYEQYF.

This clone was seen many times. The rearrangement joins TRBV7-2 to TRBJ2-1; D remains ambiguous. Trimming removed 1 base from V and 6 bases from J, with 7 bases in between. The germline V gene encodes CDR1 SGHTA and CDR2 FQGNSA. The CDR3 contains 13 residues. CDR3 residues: CASSLGQVNEQFF. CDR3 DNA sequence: TGTGCCAGCAGCTTAGGCCAGGTCAATGAGCAGTTCTTC.

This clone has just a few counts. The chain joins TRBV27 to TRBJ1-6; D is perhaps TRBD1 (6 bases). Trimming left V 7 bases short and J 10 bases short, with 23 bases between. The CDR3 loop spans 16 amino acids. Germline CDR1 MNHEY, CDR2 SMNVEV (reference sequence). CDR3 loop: CASNRQGRTLGSPLHF. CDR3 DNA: TGTGCCAGCAATCGGCAGGGGCGAACGTTGGGGTCACCCCTCCACTTT.

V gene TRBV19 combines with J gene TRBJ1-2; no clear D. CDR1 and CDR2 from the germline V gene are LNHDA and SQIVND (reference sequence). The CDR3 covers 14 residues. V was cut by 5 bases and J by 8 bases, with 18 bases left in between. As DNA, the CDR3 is TGTGCCAGTAGTGCCGGTGGATCAGCAGACGGCTACACCTTC. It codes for CASSAGGSADGYTF.

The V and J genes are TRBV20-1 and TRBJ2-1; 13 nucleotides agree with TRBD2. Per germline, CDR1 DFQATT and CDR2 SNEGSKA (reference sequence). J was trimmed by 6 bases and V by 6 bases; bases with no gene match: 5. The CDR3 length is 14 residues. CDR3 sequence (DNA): TGCAGTGCAAGTACTAGCGGGAGGGCCAATGAGCAGTTCTTC. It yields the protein CSASTSGRANEQFF.

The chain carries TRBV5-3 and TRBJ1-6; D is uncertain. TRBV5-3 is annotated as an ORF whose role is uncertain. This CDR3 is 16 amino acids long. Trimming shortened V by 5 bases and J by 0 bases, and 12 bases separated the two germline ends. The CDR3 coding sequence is TGTGCCAGAAGACCGACTAGGAGCTCCTATAATTCACCCCTCCACTTT. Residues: CARRPTRSSYNSPLHF.